The 6 T cell receptor beta chains reported below all come from one sample, sequenced in a study of CD8 T cells in Susac syndrome (dated by TCRdb to about 2019). Libraries came from the immunoSEQ multiplex PCR assay. RNA was extracted using the RNeasy kit, and about 0.45 to 1 ug of the RNA was reverse transcribed with random hexamers. The public reads were quality trimmed at Q25 with fastp and then assembled into clones with MiXCR by TCRdb, keeping productive beta chains. Each record represents a unique CDR3 protein, reported with the most common genes and DNA among its rows. The sample table shows tens of thousands of distinct CDR3 sequences, and approximately 93% are seen once. The top ten constitute 0.52% of the sample. The material sequenced was CD8+ T cells from PBMCs. The receptors shown here come from a human donor with Susac syndrome.

The chain uses TRBV19 and TRBJ1-1, with D perhaps matching TRBD1 (6 bases). The CDR3 has 13 residues. CDR1 is LNHDA, CDR2 SQIVND, per germline (reference sequence). V gave up 5 bases and J gave up 6 bases, with 13 bases separating them. In DNA, the CDR3 is TGTGCCAGTAGTCTACAGGGTTATCCTGAAGCTTTCTTT. It is translated as CASSLQGYPEAFF.

The genes are TRBV20-1 and TRBJ2-7; 7 bases line up with TRBD2. Trimming removed 5 bases from V and 3 bases from J; junction bases left unmatched: 10. Germline assignment: CDR1 DFQATT and CDR2 SNEGSKA (reference sequence). The CDR3 length is 14 residues. CDR3 sequence reads: CSALSGSGYYEQYF. The CDR3 nucleotides read TGCAGTGCTTTGTCGGGTAGCGGGTACTACGAGCAGTACTTC.

The V and J genes are TRBV7-9 and TRBJ2-1; 7 bases are a match to TRBD1. The V gene end was trimmed by 3 bases and the J gene end by 7 bases; junction bases not matched to a gene: 0. The CDR3 sequence is 12 residues long. Germline CDR1 and CDR2: SEHNR and FQNEAQ (reference sequence). CDR3 coding DNA: TGTGCCAGCAGCTTCAGGGGGAATGAGCAGTTCTTC. Translated: CASSFRGNEQFF.

The chain links TRBV5-4 to TRBJ2-7, with D uncertain. There are 14 residues in the CDR3. The V end was cut by 5 bases, the J end by 1 base, with 13 bases between. Germline lookup yields CDR1 SGHNT and CDR2 YYREEE (reference sequence). As DNA, the CDR3 is TGTGCCAGCAGGCATAACTCAGGTTCCTACGAGCAGTACTTC. Protein: CASRHNSGSYEQYF.

The chain couples TRBV20-1 to TRBJ1-6; perhaps TRBD1 as D (6 bases). Trimming cost V 6 bases and J 2 bases, with 14 bases left between them. The CDR3 sequence is 15 residues long. CDR1 and CDR2 from the germline V gene are DFQATT and SNEGSKA (reference sequence). CDR3: CSANNRDPYNSPLHF. DNA for the CDR3: TGCAGTGCCAATAACAGGGACCCCTATAATTCACCCCTCCACTTT.

The chain couples TRBV9 to TRBJ1-2, with D possibly being TRBD1 (6 bases). This CDR3 is 12 amino acids long. The ends were cut back, 5 bases at V and 3 bases at J, with 8 bases in the middle. From germline, CDR1 is SGDLS and CDR2 YYNGEE. Here the CDR3 DNA reads TGTGCCAGCAGGGACAGCTACTATGGCTACACCTTC. This sequence encodes CASRDSYYGYTF.